Listed below are T cell receptor beta chains from one sample, sequenced in a study of cytomegalovirus exposure and HLA in healthy donors. The repertoire was sequenced with immunoSEQ multiplex PCR; TCRdb's copy has only in-frame clones and lacks some. This repertoire shows about 130,000 clones, around two thirds found once; its top ten account for approximately 4.3%. What was sequenced was PBMCs. Every receptor here comes from a man between 18 and 29 years old in good health and CMV-seropositive. CDR3s include the opening cysteine and the closing phenylalanine or tryptophan. Each record gives: J gene, clone size, V gene, CDR3 protein. Part of the rows lack a size; the others show once, few, many or a class for expanded clones.

>TRBJ2-5|-|TRBV6-6
CASSTGGETQYF
>TRBJ1-2|-|TRBV7-6
CASSPPGTGVGYTF
>TRBJ2-5|few|TRBV4-2
CASSQETSGGPYQETQYF
>TRBJ2-6|-|TRBV4-2
CASSQEGGAGANVLTF
>TRBJ2-2|-|TRBV27
CASSSGLTENTGELFF
>TRBJ2-1|-|TRBV5-1
CASSLITLGSEQFF
>TRBJ2-7|-|TRBV18
CASSPPRGSYEQYF
>TRBJ1-6|once|TRBV2
CASRETGDNSPLHF
>TRBJ2-2|few|TRBV13
CASSLGAGVNTGELFF
>TRBJ2-1|-|TRBV10-3
CAISRLAGHNEQFF
>TRBJ2-6|once|TRBV10-3
CAISRAGSGANVLTF
>TRBJ1-1|once|TRBV5-4
CASSLTGRDTEAFF
>TRBJ1-4|-|TRBV28
CASSSYPGGLGEKLFF
>TRBJ1-2|-|TRBV15
CATSRGQADVYGYTF
>TRBJ1-6|-|TRBV7-2
CASSLGGRQGALHF
>TRBJ2-1|-|TRBV5-4
CASSLAGLAGNEQFF
>TRBJ1-2|-|TRBV5-6
CASSFTGGSKGYTF
>TRBJ1-2|once|TRBV5-4
CASSRPRAVEYGYTF
>TRBJ1-5|-|TRBV7-9
CASSLGTGGSNQPQHF
>TRBJ2-1|-|TRBV28
CASSLYGTVDYNEQFF
>TRBJ2-3|-|TRBV19
CASRSRSSGKSTDTQYF
>TRBJ1-3|-|TRBV10-3
CAIQGTSGNTIYF
>TRBJ2-4|-|TRBV15
CATSRDLGTGRSSKNIQYF
>TRBJ2-7|few|TRBV6-1
CASCSGSSYEQYF
>TRBJ2-7|-|TRBV5-4
CASSPGGVGSSYEQYF
>TRBJ2-7|-|TRBV5-1
CASSPDGTYEQYF
>TRBJ1-4|-|TRBV29-1
CSVEEGLKLFF
>TRBJ2-3|-|TRBV9
CASSAPGGSLTDTQYF
>TRBJ1-6|-|TRBV5-4
CASSSKQATYNSPLHF
>TRBJ1-5|-|TRBV30
CAWSVAGTTGSNQPQHF
>TRBJ1-6|-|TRBV6-1
CASSERDNSPLHF
>TRBJ2-1|-|TRBV2
CASSRQGWNEQFF
>TRBJ2-4|-|TRBV6-1
CASSEGQVRNIQYF